This T cell receptor (beta chain) stems from a study of blood T cell repertoires in COVID-19. As handled by the study authors: Reference gene primer amplification gave nucleated cell count estimates. TCRdb keeps only in-frame clones here, not all; method: immunoSEQ multiplex PCR. V and J calls and clone size are those listed in that table; D and trimming were worked out from the DNA. The data contain 150,000 to 190,000 clones, 84% of them seen just once; the ten biggest clones take up around 7%. The ends lost 7 bases at V and 8 bases at J; junction bases unmatched: 8. From germline, CDR1 is LNHDA and CDR2 SQIVND (reference sequence). This CDR3 spans 14 amino acids.

This TCR was sampled from a man aged 50 to 60 who had recovered from COVID-19. The rearrangement joins TRBV19 to TRBJ1-2; 12 bases align to TRBD1. Sequenced sample: PBMCs or T cells enriched from blood (not recorded which). CDR3 region: CASIAGQGAGGYTF. DNA for the CDR3: TGTGCCAGTATTGCGGGACAGGGGGCCGGGGGCTACACCTTC.